Below, 19 T cell receptor beta chains from the same sample are listed, as sequenced in a study of naive and memory T cell subsets (dated by TCRdb to the late 2010s). The protocol used for the library was UMI-ligation and nested PCR. For sequencing, an Illumina MiSeq was employed. An equimolar mix of two oligonucleotides covering both TRBC1 and TRBC2 was used as the beta constant-region primer. The ligated cDNA went through four rounds of PCR with nested alpha and beta constant-region primers together with the SP2 primer. TCRdb passed the public sequencing reads through fastp at Q25 and MiXCR, retaining productive beta sequences. Rows with one shared CDR3 protein collapse into an entry with the most common genes and DNA. This sample is represented by about 120,000 distinct CDR3 sequences; 35% to 40% of them were singletons. Roughly 0.9% of the sample comes from the top ten. Sequencing input: central memory CD4+ T cells from blood. The cell subset or site label corresponds to: central memory, CD45RA- CD27+. The source is a human donor in good health.

The chain links TRBV28 to TRBJ1-2; the D is unclear. The CDR3 contains 15 residues. Per the germline V gene, CDR1 is MDHEN and CDR2 is SYDVKM. V was shortened by 2 bases and J by 1 base, with 11 bases between the two germline ends. The CDR3 protein is CASSLEAAYNYGYTF. CDR3 DNA sequence: TGTGCCAGCAGTTTAGAGGCAGCGTATAACTATGGCTACACCTTC.

J is TRBJ2-7 and V is TRBV6-5; weak D call: TRBD1 (6 bases). V lost 4 bases to trimming and J lost 2 bases, with 9 bases between them. CDR3 length equals 13 residues. Germline-derived CDR1 and CDR2 are MNHEY and SVGAGI. CDR3 residues: CASSSRDTYEQYF. The CDR3 nucleotides read TGTGCCAGCAGTTCCCGGGACACCTACGAGCAGTACTTC.

The J gene is TRBJ2-2, the V gene TRBV6-2 or TRBV6-3; D might be TRBD2 (5 bases). This CDR3 has 14 amino acids. Looked up from germline, CDR1 is MNHEY and CDR2 is SVGEGT. The V end lost 4 bases, the J end lost 4 bases, and 10 bases lay between the germline ends. The CDR3 is CASSFRSGTGELFF. The CDR3, as DNA: TGTGCCAGCAGTTTTCGCAGCGGCACCGGGGAGCTGTTTTTT.

This clonotype has a handful of counts. The chain carries TRBV4-1 and TRBJ2-1; TRBD1 matches at 7 bases. This CDR3 has 14 amino acids. Looked up from germline, CDR1 is MGHRA and CDR2 is YSYEKL. V lost 4 bases, J lost 5 bases, and 5 bases stayed unmatched. CDR3 bases: TGCGCCAGCAGCCTTGGACAGGTAAACAATGAGCAGTTCTTC. Its translation is CASSLGQVNNEQFF.

The chain couples TRBV2 to TRBJ2-4, with 12 positions matching TRBD2. The CDR3 extends over 15 amino acids. V lost 5 bases and J lost 9; bases outside the gene matches: 8. Germline V lookup: CDR1 SNHLY, CDR2 FYNNEI. CDR3 loop: CASSQASGRGGIQYF. CDR3 coding DNA: TGTGCCAGCAGTCAGGCTAGCGGGAGGGGGGGCATTCAGTACTTC. The full variable domain, in which reference TRBV2 and TRBJ2-4 provide the parts outside the CDR3, is EPEVTQTPSHQVTQMGQEVILRCVPISNHLYFYWYRQILGQKVEFLVSFYNNEISEKSEIFDDQFSVERPDGSNFTLKIRSTKLEDSAMYFCASSQASGRGGIQYFGAGTRLSVL.

The rearrangement links TRBV5-1 to TRBJ2-5; TRBD1 agrees at 12 bases. Germline V lookup: CDR1 SGHRS, CDR2 YFSETQ. Trimming at V came to 0 bases and at J to 4 bases, leaving 7 bases not matched to a gene. The CDR3 length is 17 residues. The CDR3 DNA is TGCGCCAGCAGCTTGGTCCCGGGACAGGGGGCAGGAGAGACCCAGTACTTC. Residues: CASSLVPGQGAGETQYF.

This clonotype was observed a few times. The chain employs TRBV3-1 and TRBJ1-4; no clear D. The CDR3 is 16 amino acids. Germline V gene data show CDR1 as LGHDT and CDR2 as YNNKEL (reference sequence). The germline V and J ends were trimmed by 2 bases and 3 bases, with 13 bases remaining between them. The CDR3 loop reads CASSQRLTLANEKLFF. The CDR3 coding sequence is TGTGCCAGCAGCCAACGACTGACACTGGCTAATGAAAAACTGTTTTTT.

The CDR3, as DNA: TGTGCCAGCAGTCCCAGGTTGGACTCCTACGAGCAGTACTTC. It specifies CASSPRLDSYEQYF. V gene TRBV6-2 or TRBV6-3 combines with J gene TRBJ2-7; D is unclear. This CDR3 spans 14 amino acids. Germline-derived CDR1 and CDR2 are MNHEY and SVGEGT. V lost 5 bases and J 0 bases, leaving 11 bases between the germline ends.

The CDR3 reads CASSPPRGGPMNTEAFF. DNA of the CDR3: TGTGCCAGCAGCCCCCCTCGCGGGGGTCCCATGAACACTGAAGCTTTCTTT. This rearrangement joins TRBV28 to TRBJ1-1, with D tentatively TRBD1 (5 bases). CDR1 and CDR2 from the germline V gene are MDHEN and SYDVKM. With 6 bases removed from V and 0 bases from J, the gap between germline ends came to 20 bases. The CDR3 runs 17 residues.

V usage is TRBV20-1 and J usage is TRBJ1-6, with D possibly matching TRBD1 (5 bases). The CDR3 runs to 13 residues. V was trimmed by 6 bases and J by 8 bases, leaving 14 bases between them. Germline V gene lookup returns CDR1 DFQATT and CDR2 SNEGSKA (reference sequence). Here the CDR3 reads CSARGTPDSPLHF. CDR3 in DNA: TGCAGTGCGCGAGGGACGCCGGATTCACCCCTCCACTTT.

This clonotype was seen a few times. This rearrangement joins TRBV19 to TRBJ2-3; maybe TRBD1 (5 bases). The CDR3 totals 12 residues. Germline-derived CDR1 and CDR2 are LNHDA and SQIVND (reference sequence). V lost 2 bases and J 5 bases, leaving 5 bases between the germline ends. The CDR3 DNA reads as TGTGCCAGTAGTATAAGGGGAGATACGCAGTATTTT. This translates into CASSIRGDTQYF.

This clonotype came up a few times. This chain connects TRBV6-2 or TRBV6-3 to TRBJ2-1; TRBD2 might be the D (6 bases). This CDR3 region has 14 residues. Germline V CDR1 and CDR2: MNHEY, SVGEGT. V was shortened by 7 bases and J by 5 bases, with 15 bases between the two germline ends. The CDR3 here is CASKMVAANNEQFF. In DNA form, the CDR3 reads TGTGCCAGCAAAATGGTAGCGGCGAACAATGAGCAGTTCTTC.

The chain carries TRBV28 and TRBJ2-1; 8 nucleotides align to TRBD1. V trimming: 3 bases; J trimming: 2 bases; junction bases outside the gene matches: 6. Germline lookup yields CDR1 MDHEN and CDR2 SYDVKM. The CDR3 totals 16 residues. This CDR3 reads CASSFPKDRAYNEQFF. The CDR3, as DNA: TGTGCCAGCAGTTTTCCTAAGGACAGGGCCTACAATGAGCAGTTCTTC.

This clonotype was found a few times. The chain combines TRBV3-1 with TRBJ2-3; D may be TRBD1 (6 bases). Trimming stripped 2 bases from V and 8 bases from J, with 17 bases between. From germline, CDR1 is LGHDT and CDR2 YNNKEL (reference sequence). The CDR3 contains 15 residues. The CDR3 protein is CASSQRTNRDSTQYF. The DNA for the CDR3 is TGTGCCAGCAGCCAAAGGACGAACAGGGATTCTACGCAGTATTTT.

The V gene is TRBV5-1, the J gene TRBJ2-1; D perhaps matches TRBD1 (5 bases). The CDR3 covers 13 residues. From germline, CDR1 is SGHRS and CDR2 YFSETQ. Trimming cost V 1 base and J 14 bases, with 16 bases left between them. CDR3 in amino acids: CASSLQSEDKEFF. CDR3 bases: TGCGCCAGCAGCTTGCAGTCAGAGGACAAGGAGTTCTTC.

This clonotype was counted a few times. The chain combines TRBV7-2 with TRBJ1-1; D gene unclear. Germline V gene lookup returns CDR1 SGHTA and CDR2 FQGNSA. This CDR3 comprises 16 residues. Trimming left V 3 bases short and J 0 bases short, with 14 bases between. CDR3 DNA sequence: TGTGCCAGCAGCTTCACAGCTCGTAGCATGAACACTGAAGCTTTCTTT. This encodes CASSFTARSMNTEAFF. Filled out from reference TRBV7-2 and TRBJ1-1, the complete variable domain reads GAGVSQSPSNKVTEKGKDVELRCDPISGHTALYWYRQSLGQGLEFLIYFQGNSAPDKSGLPSDRFSAERTGGSVSTLTIQRTQQEDSAVYLCASSFTARSMNTEAFFGQGTRLTVV.

This chain links TRBV27 with TRBJ2-1, with TRBD2 matching 12 bases. The CDR3 length is 17 residues. V was pared by 1 base and J by 8 bases, with 9 bases of the junction left unmatched. Looked up from germline, CDR1 is MNHEY and CDR2 is SMNVEV (reference sequence). The CDR3 region is CASSLLGRLAGAHEQFF. The DNA of the CDR3 is TGTGCCAGCAGTTTATTGGGTCGACTAGCGGGAGCCCATGAGCAGTTCTTC.

A few counts support this clonotype. J is TRBJ2-1 and V is TRBV7-2; TRBD2 matches 8 bases. Germline V gene sequence: CDR1 SGHTA, CDR2 FQGNSA. The CDR3 spans 15 residues. Germline trimming cut 1 base from V and 6 bases from J; bases unmatched to any gene: 5. As DNA, the CDR3 is TGTGCCAGCAGCTTAGACGGGAGGGCCGGCAATGAGCAGTTCTTC. Translation: CASSLDGRAGNEQFF.

V gene TRBV9 combines with J gene TRBJ1-2; D call uncertain. Trimming left V 2 bases short and J 4 bases short, with 18 bases between. This CDR3 spans 16 amino acids. The germline CDR1 and CDR2 sequences are SGDLS and YYNGEE. In nucleotides, the CDR3 is TGTGCCAGCAGCGTGTTCTTGGGATCGTTGGGCTATGGCTACACCTTC. Amino acids: CASSVFLGSLGYGYTF. The whole variable domain, filled in from reference TRBV9 and TRBJ1-2, reads DSGVTQTPKHLITATGQRVTLRCSPRSGDLSVYWYQQSLDQGLQFLIQYYNGEERAKGNILERFSAQQFPDLHSELNLSSLELGDSALYFCASSVFLGSLGYGYTFGSGTRLTVV.